These 24 T cell receptor beta chains came from one sample sequenced in a study of T-cell reconstitution after alpha-beta-depleted transplantation in children. A library of TCRbeta sequences, prepared with unique molecular identifiers, was generated. TCRdb re-derived calls from the PCR reads in MiXCR, one entry per CDR3 protein. The repertoire holds fewer than 25,000 distinct CDR3 sequences, roughly 11% seen once, with roughly 25% in the top ten. The source material was PBMCs from the stem cell graft donor, sampled from the stem cell graft. The receptors stem from a human donor who donated a stem cell graft to a child with chronic granulomatous disease.

This clonotype appeared many times. V gene TRBV5-1 combines with J gene TRBJ2-5; 11 positions agree with TRBD2. V trimming: 4 bases; J trimming: 5 bases; junction bases outside the gene matches: 10. CDR1 and CDR2 (germline): SGHRS, YFSETQ. This CDR3 has 16 residues. CDR3 bases: TGCGCCAGCAGCCCAACTCTAGCGGGAGGTAGCGAGACCCAGTACTTC. Amino acids: CASSPTLAGGSETQYF.

This clonotype has ten or more counts. V gene TRBV5-1 combines with J gene TRBJ1-4, with D maybe TRBD1 (6 bases). This CDR3 region has 14 residues. Germline-derived CDR1 and CDR2 are SGHRS and YFSETQ. Trimming removed 5 bases at V and 7 bases at J, with 15 bases between. The CDR3, as DNA: TGCGCCAGCAGGAGCGGGACAAGTGGTGAAAAACTGTTTTTT. As protein: CASRSGTSGEKLFF.

The chain combines TRBV18 with TRBJ2-2; the D is unclear. Germline CDR1 is KGHSH and CDR2 is LQKENI. The CDR3 totals 14 residues. Trimming cost V 6 bases and J 7 bases, with 15 bases left between them. The DNA for the CDR3 is TGTGCCAGCTCCAGGCCCGGATGGAGCGGGGAGCTGTTTTTT. Encoded protein: CASSRPGWSGELFF.

The chain has TRBV3-1 and TRBJ1-6; D is ambiguous. With 5 bases removed from V and 2 bases from J, the gap between germline ends came to 13 bases. CDR1 is LGHDT and CDR2 is YNNKEL in the germline V gene (reference sequence). The CDR3 contains 16 residues. CDR3 amino acids: CASSALDGAYNSPLHF. For the CDR3, the DNA is TGTGCCAGCAGCGCACTAGACGGTGCCTATAATTCACCCCTCCACTTT.

This clonotype was seen at least ten times. The rearrangement joins TRBV29-1 to TRBJ2-1; D call uncertain. V shed 5 bases and J shed 10 bases, with 15 bases lying between them. CDR1 and CDR2 (germline): SQVTM, ANQGSEA. The CDR3 sequence is 12 residues long. In DNA, the CDR3 is TGCAGCGTTCCTGCTCAGGACCCGGAGCAGTTCTTC. This gives the protein CSVPAQDPEQFF.

This clonotype was recorded at least ten times. The chain has TRBV29-1 and TRBJ2-7; D unclear. This CDR3 region has 11 residues. Germline CDR1 reads SQVTM; CDR2 reads ANQGSEA. With 4 bases removed from V and 5 bases from J, the gap between germline ends came to 9 bases. The CDR3 loop is CSVGGGNEQYF. CDR3 nucleotide sequence: TGCAGCGTTGGAGGCGGAAACGAGCAGTACTTC.

This clonotype was seen ten or more times. The rearrangement joins TRBV9 to TRBJ2-5; 8 positions match TRBD1. V was clipped by 0 bases and J by 2 bases; unmatched bases: 3. CDR1 and CDR2 (germline): SGDLS, YYNGEE. CDR3 size: 15 residues. CDR3 residues: CASSVEDRAQETQYF. CDR3 DNA sequence: TGTGCCAGCAGCGTAGAGGACAGGGCGCAAGAGACCCAGTACTTC. The whole variable domain, remainder taken from reference TRBV9 and TRBJ2-5, is DSGVTQTPKHLITATGQRVTLRCSPRSGDLSVYWYQQSLDQGLQFLIQYYNGEERAKGNILERFSAQQFPDLHSELNLSSLELGDSALYFCASSVEDRAQETQYFGPGTRLLVL.

Comment on this clonotype: This may arise from a read error, as a much more abundant clone is one base away. The rearrangement links TRBV3-1 to TRBJ1-5, with D hard to call. The V end lost 11 bases, the J end lost 5 bases, and 19 bases lay between the germline ends. CDR1 and CDR2 from the germline V gene are LGHDT and YNNKEL (reference sequence). This CDR3 is built from 14 residues. CDR3 residues: CACSKDLGYQPQHF. Written as DNA, the CDR3 is TGTGCCTGCTCCAAAGATTTGGGGTATCAGCCCCAGCATTTT.

In its sample, this clonotype was seen many times. The V gene is TRBV12-3 or TRBV12-4, the J gene TRBJ1-2; D is ambiguous. CDR3 length: 15 amino acids. V lost 2 bases, J lost 5 bases, and 15 bases lay in between. CDR3 in DNA: TGTGCCAGCAGTTTATCGCAGACCCTGGGTTATGGCTACACCTTC. Encoded protein: CASSLSQTLGYGYTF.

The chain employs TRBV12-3 or TRBV12-4 and TRBJ2-7; TRBD2 matches at 16 bases. V trimming: 5 bases; J trimming: 7 bases; junction bases outside the gene matches: 8. The CDR3 runs 16 residues. The CDR3 spells CASSRGLAGGTEEQYF. The CDR3 DNA reads as TGTGCCAGCAGTAGGGGACTAGCGGGAGGGACTGAAGAGCAGTACTTC.

Within the sample, this clonotype is medium-sized. This chain joins TRBV12-3 or TRBV12-4 and TRBJ2-7, with 7 bases identical to TRBD1. This CDR3 has 12 amino acids. With 5 bases clipped from V and 3 bases from J, the junction kept 1 base outside the gene matches. CDR3 sequence: CASSPGGYEQYF. CDR3 coding DNA: TGTGCCAGCAGTCCAGGGGGCTACGAGCAGTACTTC.

In this sample, this clonotype turned up many times. This chain links TRBV7-9 with TRBJ1-3; TRBD1 matches 8 bases. V dropped 4 bases and J dropped 4; count of bases not matched to a gene: 9. This CDR3 region has 16 residues. Germline CDR1 reads SEHNR; CDR2 reads FQNEAQ (reference sequence). The CDR3 protein is CASSYPPTGVGNTIYF. The CDR3 DNA reads TGTGCCAGCAGCTACCCGCCGACAGGGGTCGGAAACACCATATATTTT.

This clonotype came up many times. The chain is built from TRBV5-1 and TRBJ1-4; D call uncertain. V was shortened by 0 bases and J by 5 bases, with 5 bases between the two germline ends. This CDR3 region has 13 residues. Germline V gives CDR1 SGHRS, CDR2 YFSETQ. Here the CDR3 DNA reads TGCGCCAGCAGCTTGGGACTAAATGAAAAACTGTTTTTT. Protein: CASSLGLNEKLFF.

This clonotype was detected many times. The J gene is TRBJ2-7, the V gene TRBV29-1; D gene ambiguous. Trimming took off 4 bases at V and 6 bases at J, with 10 bases between the two ends. CDR1 is SQVTM and CDR2 is ANQGSEA in the germline V gene. The CDR3 loop spans 11 amino acids. The chain's CDR3 is CSVVTRGEQYF. CDR3 nucleotide sequence: TGCAGCGTTGTGACACGTGGCGAGCAGTACTTC.

Of note for this clonotype: This may come from a read error, since a much larger clone is one base off. J is TRBJ2-4 and V is TRBV20-1; a weak D match, TRBD2 (7 bases). Looked up from germline, CDR1 is DFQATT and CDR2 is SNEGSKA (reference sequence). CDR3 length: 16 amino acids. This CDR3 reads CSARDSGDIAKNSQYF. The CDR3 region has the DNA TGCAGTGCTAGGGACAGCGGGGACATAGCCAAAAACAGTCAGTACTTC.

This clonotype came up a few times. The CDR3 region is CASSSGGGEAFF. The CDR3 nucleotides are TGTGCCAGCAGTTCCGGAGGGGGTGAAGCTTTCTTT. The chain combines TRBV6-6 with TRBJ1-1; D may be TRBD1 (6 bases). The CDR3 consists of 12 residues. Trimming took off 4 bases at V and 7 bases at J, with 10 bases between the two ends. CDR1 is MNHNY and CDR2 is SVGAGI in the germline V gene (reference sequence).

This clonotype has at least ten counts. This sequence joins TRBV27 and TRBJ1-4, with a weak D call TRBD1 (6 bases). This CDR3 is 14 amino acids long. Trimming removed 6 bases at V and 1 base at J, with 9 bases between. Per the germline V gene, CDR1 is MNHEY and CDR2 is SMNVEV (reference sequence). The CDR3 here is CASRLQGTNEKLFF. The CDR3, as DNA: TGTGCCAGCAGATTACAGGGAACTAATGAAAAACTGTTTTTT.

This clonotype was seen ten or more times. The rearrangement links TRBV5-1 to TRBJ1-1, with 7 bases aligning to TRBD1. Germline V CDR1 and CDR2: SGHRS, YFSETQ. V dropped 4 bases and J dropped 0; count of bases not matched to a gene: 9. This CDR3 has 16 residues. CDR3 in amino acids: CASSPGTDPMNTEAFF. CDR3 coding DNA: TGCGCCAGCAGCCCGGGGACAGACCCTATGAACACTGAAGCTTTCTTT.

This clonotype was seen repeatedly, ten times or more. The chain combines TRBV7-8 with TRBJ2-5; D not resolved. The CDR3 spans 14 residues. Germline-derived CDR1 and CDR2 are SGHVS and FQNEAQ. V was shortened by 4 bases and J by 5 bases, with 14 bases between the two germline ends. The CDR3, as DNA: TGTGCCAGCAGCTACCGCCGGGCCCTCGAGACCCAGTACTTC. It translates to CASSYRRALETQYF.

This clonotype was counted at least ten times. A single base separates this from a much larger clone, so it may be a read error. This chain uses TRBV28 with TRBJ2-4, with unresolved D. This CDR3 comprises 14 residues. The germline CDR1 and CDR2 sequences are MDHEN and SYDVKM. DNA for the CDR3: TGTGCCAGCAGTTGGGTAGTAGCCAAAAACAGTCAGTACTTC. Residues: CASSWVVAKNSQYF. The whole variable domain, filled in from reference TRBV28 and TRBJ2-4, reads DVKVTQSSRYLVKRTGEKVFLECVQDMDHENMFWYRQDPGLGLRLIYFSYDVKMKEKGDIPEGYSVSREKKERFSLILESASTNQTSMYLCASSWVVAKNSQYFGAGTRLSVL.

This clonotype has only a few counts. The rearrangement uses TRBV12-3 or TRBV12-4 and TRBJ2-1, with 11 bases fitting TRBD2. V gave up 10 bases and J gave up 3 bases; unmatched junction bases: 17. CDR3 length: 18 amino acids. Here the CDR3 reads CAICLARVAGGFYNEQFF. Written as DNA, the CDR3 is TGTGCCATCTGTTTGGCCCGAGTAGCGGGAGGGTTCTACAATGAGCAGTTCTTC.

Ten or more counts support this clonotype. V is TRBV28 and J is TRBJ2-3; no firm D call. The CDR3 totals 14 residues. The V end was cut by 4 bases, the J end by 2 bases, with 10 bases between. The V gene's germline CDR1 is MDHEN and CDR2 SYDVKM. This CDR3 is CASSSSSYTDTQYF. CDR3 DNA: TGTGCCAGCAGTTCCTCGAGTTACACAGATACGCAGTATTTT. The full variable domain, with the rest looked up from reference TRBV28 and TRBJ2-3, is DVKVTQSSRYLVKRTGEKVFLECVQDMDHENMFWYRQDPGLGLRLIYFSYDVKMKEKGDIPEGYSVSREKKERFSLILESASTNQTSMYLCASSSSSYTDTQYFGPGTRLTVL.

The sample holds a few counts of this clonotype. The chain couples TRBV11-2 to TRBJ1-2; weak D call: TRBD1 (6 bases). The V gene's germline CDR1 is SGHAT and CDR2 FQNNGV. Trimming cost V 3 bases and J 4 bases, with 15 bases left between them. The CDR3 spans 15 residues. The CDR3 protein is CASSFDRDNLYGYTF. The CDR3 DNA reads as TGTGCCAGCAGCTTCGACCGGGACAACCTCTATGGCTACACCTTC.

Ten or more counts support this clonotype. The chain employs TRBV27 and TRBJ1-6; weak D call: TRBD1 (6 bases). The V end was cut by 6 bases, the J end by 14 bases, with 14 bases between. This CDR3 spans 12 amino acids. Germline V gene lookup returns CDR1 MNHEY and CDR2 SMNVEV (reference sequence). CDR3 DNA sequence: TGTGCCAGCAGCCATCAGGGGAATTCCCTCCACTTT. This encodes CASSHQGNSLHF.